This is a list of T cell receptor beta chains from one sample in a study of T cell repertoires in cytomegalovirus infection. TCRdb reprocessed the reads with MiXCR, giving one entry per CDR3 protein. Of 680,000 or so distinct CDR3 sequences listed, roughly a third are singletons. Material: PBMCs. Every receptor here comes from a human donor in good health (CMV status not recorded). Some clones in this sample may be carry-over from other donors' samples. The conserved cysteine and the conserved F or W are not part of the CDR3 here. A D gene is named only where the DNA matches it firmly.

CDR3,V,D,length,J
ASSKESNTGELF,TRBV4-2,NA,12,TRBJ2-2
ASSLAGSARSSPLH,TRBV27,NA,14,TRBJ1-6
ASSEAGWVTEAF,TRBV2,NA,12,TRBJ1-1
ATSREPRGNIQY,TRBV15,NA,12,TRBJ2-4
ATSSARDINEKLF,TRBV15,NA,13,TRBJ1-4
AISESSPYEQY,TRBV10-3,NA,11,TRBJ2-7
ASSPYGGSKNIQY,TRBV9,TRBD2,13,TRBJ2-4
ASSSPERNAGASKAF,TRBV28,NA,15,TRBJ1-1
SARDPGRNTEAF,TRBV20-1,NA,12,TRBJ1-1
ASSRVTGNNQPQH,TRBV19,NA,13,TRBJ1-5
ASSPTGSYGGNTIY,TRBV12-3/TRBV12-4,NA,14,TRBJ1-3
ASSLAGRKNTEAF,TRBV7-2,NA,13,TRBJ1-1
ASKHTGELF,TRBV19,NA,9,TRBJ2-2
ASSLGQGTEDF,TRBV7-8,NA,11,TRBJ1-1
ASSLEEGGYEQY,TRBV7-9,NA,12,TRBJ2-7
ASSRVDTQY,TRBV28,NA,9,TRBJ2-3
ATSGRDRGKSNQPQH,TRBV15,TRBD1,15,TRBJ1-5
ASSRNLMGKNTEAF,TRBV6-1,NA,14,TRBJ1-1
ASSLHLSSPGTSGSSYNEQF,TRBV18,TRBD2,20,TRBJ2-1
ASALAGDDTGELF,TRBV4-2,TRBD2,13,TRBJ2-2
ASSPTGTANTEAF,TRBV7-8,TRBD1,13,TRBJ1-1
ASTSSAVQGRSQPQH,TRBV19,NA,15,TRBJ1-5
ASSFGGGAVNEQF,TRBV7-2,TRBD2,13,TRBJ2-1
ASSFEQSTWQPASTNEKLF,TRBV11-2,NA,19,TRBJ1-4
ASSLAGDTYNEQF,TRBV11-2,NA,13,TRBJ2-1
ASLGGRYGYT,TRBV28,NA,10,TRBJ1-2
ASSSLAVLSYEQY,TRBV12-3/TRBV12-4,TRBD2,13,TRBJ2-7
AVTGNTGELL,TRBV7-2,NA,10,TRBJ2-2
ASSPSTGFQETQY,TRBV12-3/TRBV12-4,TRBD1,13,TRBJ2-5
ASSQRGLTNYGYT,TRBV27,NA,13,TRBJ1-2
ASSIRTLGDQPQH,TRBV19,NA,13,TRBJ1-5
AWSVSTKSSPLH,TRBV30,NA,12,TRBJ1-6
ASSPLAPLPTEQF,TRBV18,NA,13,TRBJ2-1
ASSPSTLNTEAF,TRBV7-2,NA,12,TRBJ1-1
ASSPDREYEQY,TRBV7-6,TRBD1,11,TRBJ2-7
ASSSTGSSYNSPLH,TRBV12-3/TRBV12-4,TRBD1,14,TRBJ1-6
ATQGGNQPQH,TRBV25-1,TRBD1,10,TRBJ1-5
ASSSRRDRDYETQY,TRBV28,TRBD1,14,TRBJ2-5
AWSQHYYEQY,TRBV30,NA,10,TRBJ2-7
ASKDGYT,TRBV27,NA,7,TRBJ1-2
ASSLALSLEQY,TRBV12-3/TRBV12-4,NA,11,TRBJ2-7
SARARGTGELF,TRBV20-1,NA,11,TRBJ2-2
ASSQISLGLADAQF,TRBV4-1,TRBD2,14,TRBJ2-1
ASSSGQFPGGYT,TRBV7-2,NA,12,TRBJ1-2
SARGIYREVSYEQY,TRBV20-1,NA,14,TRBJ2-7
ASSFDLADPLGQF,TRBV7-8,TRBD2,13,TRBJ2-1
SARAVVGTGELF,TRBV20-1,NA,12,TRBJ2-2